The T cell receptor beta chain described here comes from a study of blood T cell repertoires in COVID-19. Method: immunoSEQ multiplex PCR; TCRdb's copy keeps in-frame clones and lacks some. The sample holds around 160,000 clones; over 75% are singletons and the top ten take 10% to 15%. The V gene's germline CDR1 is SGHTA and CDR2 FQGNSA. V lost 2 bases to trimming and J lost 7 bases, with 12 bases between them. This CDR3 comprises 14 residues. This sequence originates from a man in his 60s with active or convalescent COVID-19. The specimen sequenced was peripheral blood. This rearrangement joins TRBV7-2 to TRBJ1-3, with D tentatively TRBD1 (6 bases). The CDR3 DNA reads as TGTGCCAGCAGCTTAAGGGGGAGGGGGAACACCATATATTTT. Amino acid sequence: CASSLRGRGNTIYF.